These 10 T cell receptor beta chains were all obtained from the same sample, sequenced in a study of blood T cell repertoires in COVID-19. Some clones are missing from TCRdb's copy, which holds only in-frame ones; the method was immunoSEQ multiplex PCR. Here the sample spans some 110,000 clones, 65% to 80% being singletons. The sample taken for sequencing was peripheral blood. These receptors originate from a woman between 65 and 79 years old with acute or convalescent COVID-19.

The CDR3 DNA follows: TGCAGCGTTGAAGGTAGGAGCGAGCAGTACTTC. Its translation is CSVEGRSEQYF. J is TRBJ2-7 and V is TRBV29-1; D unclear. Deletions cut 1 base from V and 6 bases from J, with 7 bases between. This CDR3 is 11 amino acids long. Germline CDR1 is SQVTM and CDR2 is ANQGSEA.

The chain employs TRBV5-1 and TRBJ2-1, with 7 bases lining up with TRBD1. The CDR3 totals 14 residues. The germline V gene has CDR1 SGHRS and CDR2 YFSETQ. V shed 5 bases, J shed 1 base, and the junction held 3 bases outside the gene matches. The CDR3 DNA reads as TGCGCCAGCAGACCAGGGGGATCCTACAATGAGCAGTTCTTC. This gives the protein CASRPGGSYNEQFF.

The chain uses TRBV5-5 and TRBJ1-3, with TRBD1 identical over 7 bases. From germline, CDR1 is SGHKS and CDR2 YYEKEE (reference sequence). This CDR3 comprises 16 residues. Germline trimming cut 2 bases from V and 1 base from J; bases unmatched to any gene: 6. CDR3 bases: TGTGCCAGCAGCTTTCTAGGGGGCGCGTCTGGAAACACCATATATTTT. Residues: CASSFLGGASGNTIYF.

The chain combines TRBV10-1 with TRBJ2-3; 8 bases map to TRBD2. Losses at the gene ends were 0 bases for V and 4 bases for J; bases not matched to a gene: 6. Germline V gene lookup returns CDR1 WNHNN and CDR2 SYGVQD (reference sequence). The CDR3 has 16 amino acids. The CDR3 DNA reads TGCGCCAGCAGTGAGTCGGGCGGGGGGTACTCAGATACGCAGTATTTT. Its protein is CASSESGGGYSDTQYF.

The chain employs TRBV12-3 or TRBV12-4 and TRBJ1-2; a possible D gene is TRBD1 (6 bases). The CDR3 runs 13 residues. Trimming took 5 bases from V and 5 from J, leaving 12 bases between them. CDR3 residues: CASSPGTLYGYTF. Here the CDR3 DNA reads TGTGCCAGCAGTCCCGGGACACTTTATGGCTACACCTTC.

The V call is TRBV5-1, the J call TRBJ1-4; TRBD1 matches 8 bases. CDR1 and CDR2 (germline): SGHRS, YFSETQ. With V trimmed by 4 bases and J by 7 bases, 6 bases remained unmatched. This CDR3 region has 14 residues. The CDR3 sequence: CASSRGQDPEKLFF. The CDR3 region has the DNA TGCGCCAGCAGCCGGGGACAGGACCCTGAAAAACTGTTTTTT.

The chain links TRBV7-2 to TRBJ2-2; D remains unclear. The CDR3 contains 12 residues. Trimming cost V 3 bases and J 6 bases, with 5 bases left between them. The germline V gene has CDR1 SGHTA and CDR2 FQGNSA. DNA for the CDR3: TGTGCCAGCAGCTTTCAGGCCGGGGAGCTGTTTTTT. Its translation: CASSFQAGELFF.

The CDR3, as DNA: TGCGCCAGCAGCCAAGGACAGGGGAATGAAAAACTGTTTTTT. Its protein is CASSQGQGNEKLFF. The chain links TRBV4-1 to TRBJ1-4; TRBD1 agrees at 8 bases. CDR3 size: 14 residues. Trimming removed 1 base from V and 5 bases from J; junction bases left unmatched: 0. Germline-derived CDR1 and CDR2 are MGHRA and YSYEKL.

The chain carries TRBV18 and TRBJ1-1, with 12 bases that match TRBD1. The J segment lost 6 bases and the V segment lost 4 bases, leaving 12 bases of the junction unmatched. The V gene's germline CDR1 is KGHSH and CDR2 LQKENI. This CDR3 is built from 17 residues. The chain's CDR3 is CASSLRDRGHGVSEAFF. The CDR3 nucleotides are TGTGCCAGCTCACTCCGGGACAGGGGGCATGGTGTCTCTGAAGCTTTCTTT. The full variable domain, with the rest looked up from reference TRBV18 and TRBJ1-1, is NAGVMQNPRHLVRRRGQEARLRCSPMKGHSHVYWYRQLPEEGLKFMVYLQKENIIDESGMPKERFSAEFPKEGPSILRIQQVVRGDSAAYFCASSLRDRGHGVSEAFFGQGTRLTVV.

This chain joins TRBV3-1 (or the pseudogene TRBV3-2) and TRBJ1-1; D gene uncertain. Trimming pared 2 bases from V and 3 bases from J, leaving 7 bases between. This CDR3 has 13 amino acids. From germline, CDR1 is LGHDT and CDR2 YNNKEL (reference sequence). The CDR3 here is CASSQQVYTEAFF. The CDR3 region has the DNA TGTGCCAGCAGCCAACAGGTGTACACTGAAGCTTTCTTT.